This T cell receptor (beta chain) is drawn from a study of T cells in Graves' hyperthyroidism and ophthalmopathy. Germline-derived CDR1 and CDR2 are MNHEY and SVGAGI. The CDR3 is 19 residues long. J lost 6 bases, V lost 0 bases, and 17 bases had no gene match. Uncontrolled infection, other autoimmune disease, pregnancy and lactation each barred patients from inclusion. Regions amplified from RNA transcripts were the TCR beta CDR3 regions. The HTBI primer set was used in a first-round RT-PCR of the TCR CDR3. Using its own MiXCR run on the multiplex PCR reads, TCRdb lists one record per CDR3 protein. The repertoire holds around 420,000 distinct CDR3 sequences, with less than 20% as singletons. Broader study findings: Appearing also in blood were most of the thyroid clonotypes expanded above 0.001.

The sample holds many counts of this clonotype. The antigen remains unidentified. The clonotype was recovered from a woman aged 18-29 years with Graves' hyperthyroidism. What was sequenced was blood. The chain joins TRBV6-5 to TRBJ2-7; TRBD2 matches at 10 bases. The DNA for the CDR3 is TGTGCCAGCAGTTACTCTATGGGGACTAGCGCCGCCGCCAGGGTCGAGCAGTACTTC. Translated, it gives CASSYSMGTSAAARVEQYF.